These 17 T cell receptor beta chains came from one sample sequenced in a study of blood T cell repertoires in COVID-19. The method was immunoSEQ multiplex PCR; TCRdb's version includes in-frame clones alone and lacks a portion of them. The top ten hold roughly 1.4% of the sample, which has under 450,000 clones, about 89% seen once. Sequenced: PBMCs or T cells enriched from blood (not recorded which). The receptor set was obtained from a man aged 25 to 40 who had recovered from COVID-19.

The CDR3 spells CANRVAYPGTDSKGAQYF. The CDR3 bases are TGTGCCAACAGAGTCGCGTATCCGGGGACAGACTCCAAGGGGGCCCAGTACTTC. The chain carries TRBV5-8 and TRBJ2-5; 7 bases map to TRBD1. CDR1 SGHTS and CDR2 YDEGEE come from the germline V gene. Unmatched junction bases numbered 29, after V lost 9 bases and J lost 9 bases. The CDR3 covers 18 residues.

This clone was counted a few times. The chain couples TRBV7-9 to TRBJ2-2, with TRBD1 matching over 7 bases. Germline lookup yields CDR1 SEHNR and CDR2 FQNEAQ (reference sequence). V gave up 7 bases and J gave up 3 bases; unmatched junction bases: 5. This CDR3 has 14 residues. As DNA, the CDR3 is TGTGCCAGCATCAACAGGGGACACACCGGGGAGCTGTTTTTT. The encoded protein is CASINRGHTGELFF.

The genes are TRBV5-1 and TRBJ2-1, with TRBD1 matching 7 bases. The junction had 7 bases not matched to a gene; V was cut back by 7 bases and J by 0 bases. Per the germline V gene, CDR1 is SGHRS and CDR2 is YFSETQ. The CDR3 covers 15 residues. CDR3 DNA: TGCGCCAGCTCCACAGGGGAGAGCTCCTACAATGAGCAGTTCTTC. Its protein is CASSTGESSYNEQFF.

The CDR3 DNA reads as TGCGCCAGCAGCCCTCAGCCCTTCGTCAGGAACACCATATATTTT. Translation: CASSPQPFVRNTIYF. This chain links TRBV4-1 with TRBJ1-3, with D uncertain. The CDR3 has 15 residues. Looked up from germline, CDR1 is MGHRA and CDR2 is YSYEKL. Trimming removed 4 bases from V and 7 bases from J, with 17 bases in between.

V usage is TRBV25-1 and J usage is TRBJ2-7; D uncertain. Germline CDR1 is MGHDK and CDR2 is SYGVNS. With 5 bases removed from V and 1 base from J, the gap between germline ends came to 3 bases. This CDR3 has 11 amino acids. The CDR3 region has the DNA TGTGCCAGCAGTCTGTCCTACGAGCAGTACTTC. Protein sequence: CASSLSYEQYF.

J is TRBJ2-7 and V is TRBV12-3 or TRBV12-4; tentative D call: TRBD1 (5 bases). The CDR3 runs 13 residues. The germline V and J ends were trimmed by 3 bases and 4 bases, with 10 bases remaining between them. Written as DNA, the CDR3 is TGTGCCAGCAGTTTTGGGGCTAAGTACGAGCAGTACTTC. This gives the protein CASSFGAKYEQYF.

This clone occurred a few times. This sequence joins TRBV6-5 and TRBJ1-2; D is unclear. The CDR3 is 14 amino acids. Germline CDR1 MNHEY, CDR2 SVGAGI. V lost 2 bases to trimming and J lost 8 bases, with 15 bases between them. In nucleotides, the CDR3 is TGTGCCAGCAGTTACCCCGGGGATGCGAGCGGCTACACCTTC. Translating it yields CASSYPGDASGYTF.

Here the CDR3 DNA reads TGTGCCAGCAGCCCCGGGACAGGGGGTAATCAGCCCCAGCATTTT. Protein product: CASSPGTGGNQPQHF. The chain links TRBV7-9 to TRBJ1-5; 11 nucleotides agree with TRBD1. The CDR3 consists of 15 residues. From germline, CDR1 is SEHNR and CDR2 FQNEAQ (reference sequence). J lost 4 bases, V lost 5 bases, and 4 bases had no gene match.

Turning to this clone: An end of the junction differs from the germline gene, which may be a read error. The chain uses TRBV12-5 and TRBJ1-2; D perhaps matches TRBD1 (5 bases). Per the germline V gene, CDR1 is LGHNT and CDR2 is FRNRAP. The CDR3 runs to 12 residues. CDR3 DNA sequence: TGTGCTAGTGGCTTGGGACTCCGAGGCTACACCTTC. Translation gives CASGLGLRGYTF.

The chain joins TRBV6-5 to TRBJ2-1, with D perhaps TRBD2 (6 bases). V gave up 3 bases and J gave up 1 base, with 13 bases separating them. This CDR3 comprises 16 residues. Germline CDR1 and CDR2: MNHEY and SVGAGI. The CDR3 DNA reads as TGTGCCAGCAGTTATTCTAGCGTACTATCCTACAATGAGCAGTTCTTC. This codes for CASSYSSVLSYNEQFF.

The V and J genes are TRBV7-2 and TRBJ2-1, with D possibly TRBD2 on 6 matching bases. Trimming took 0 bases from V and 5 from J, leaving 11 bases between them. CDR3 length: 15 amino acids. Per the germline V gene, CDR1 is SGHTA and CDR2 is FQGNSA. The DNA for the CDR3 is TGTGCCAGCAGCTTAGCGGGAGGATGGAACAATGAGCAGTTCTTC. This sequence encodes CASSLAGGWNNEQFF.

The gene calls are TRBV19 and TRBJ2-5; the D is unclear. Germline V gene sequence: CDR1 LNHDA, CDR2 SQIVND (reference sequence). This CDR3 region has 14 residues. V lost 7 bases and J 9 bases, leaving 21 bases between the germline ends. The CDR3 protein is CASTEGPGLKAQYF. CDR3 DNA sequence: TGTGCCAGTACCGAAGGTCCGGGTTTGAAGGCCCAGTACTTC.

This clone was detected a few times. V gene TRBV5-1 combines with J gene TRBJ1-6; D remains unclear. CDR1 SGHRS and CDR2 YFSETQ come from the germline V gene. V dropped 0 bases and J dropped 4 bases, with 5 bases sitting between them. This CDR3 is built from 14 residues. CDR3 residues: CASSLEQYNSPLHF. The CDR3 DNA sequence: TGCGCCAGCAGCTTGGAACAGTATAATTCACCCCTCCACTTT.

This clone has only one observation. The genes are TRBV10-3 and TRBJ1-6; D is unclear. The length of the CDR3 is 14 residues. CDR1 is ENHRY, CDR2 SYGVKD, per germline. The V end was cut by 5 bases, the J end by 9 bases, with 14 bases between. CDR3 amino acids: CAISSQEGGSPLHF. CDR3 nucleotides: TGTGCCATCAGTTCTCAGGAGGGAGGTTCACCCCTCCACTTT.

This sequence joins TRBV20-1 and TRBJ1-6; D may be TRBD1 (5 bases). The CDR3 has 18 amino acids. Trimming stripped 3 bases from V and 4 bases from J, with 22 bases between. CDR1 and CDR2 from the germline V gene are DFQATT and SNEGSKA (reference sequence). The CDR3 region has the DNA TGCAGTGCTAGTCTGGGTTCGGTTGGAGGGGATTATAATTCACCCCTCCACTTT. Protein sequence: CSASLGSVGGDYNSPLHF.

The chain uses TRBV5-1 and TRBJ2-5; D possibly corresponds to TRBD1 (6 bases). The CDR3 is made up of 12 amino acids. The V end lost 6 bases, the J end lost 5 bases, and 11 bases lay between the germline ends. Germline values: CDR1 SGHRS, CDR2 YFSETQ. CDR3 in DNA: TGCGCCAGCACCCTGGGGGCTGAGACCCAGTACTTC. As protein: CASTLGAETQYF.

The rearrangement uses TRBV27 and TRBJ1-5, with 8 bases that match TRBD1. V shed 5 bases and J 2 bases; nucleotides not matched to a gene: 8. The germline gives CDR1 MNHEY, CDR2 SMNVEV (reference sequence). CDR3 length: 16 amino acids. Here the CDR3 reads CASSQTGAWGNQPQHF. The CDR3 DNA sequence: TGTGCCAGCAGTCAGACAGGGGCTTGGGGCAATCAGCCCCAGCATTTT.